The 2 T cell receptor beta chains below all came from one sample that was sequenced in a study of identical twins. TCRdb passed the 5' RACE reads through MiXCR, listing each CDR3 protein once. The sample has approximately 210,000 distinct CDR3 sequences, 15% to 20% seen once; the top ten hold 35% to 45%. This same sample was also part of a study on T cells expressing NK-cell markers.

Sequences were obtained from CD8+ T cells sorted from blood. The source is a woman aged 18-30 years in good health.

This chain links TRBV6-1 with TRBJ1-1, with no clear D. Looked up from germline, CDR1 is MNHNS and CDR2 is SASEGT. V was pared by 7 bases and J by 0 bases, with 6 bases between. There are 12 residues in the CDR3. The CDR3 is CASTSMNTEAFF. DNA of the CDR3: TGTGCCAGCACTTCGATGAACACTGAAGCTTTCTTT.

The sample holds one count of this clonotype. CDR3 amino acids: CASYSDGKDTQYF. The DNA of the CDR3 is TGTGCCAGCTACTCAGACGGAAAAGATACGCAGTATTTT. The rearrangement links TRBV6-5 to TRBJ2-3; D unresolved. Germline V CDR1 and CDR2: MNHEY, SVGAGI. V lost 8 bases and J 5 bases, leaving 14 bases between the germline ends. This CDR3 spans 13 amino acids.